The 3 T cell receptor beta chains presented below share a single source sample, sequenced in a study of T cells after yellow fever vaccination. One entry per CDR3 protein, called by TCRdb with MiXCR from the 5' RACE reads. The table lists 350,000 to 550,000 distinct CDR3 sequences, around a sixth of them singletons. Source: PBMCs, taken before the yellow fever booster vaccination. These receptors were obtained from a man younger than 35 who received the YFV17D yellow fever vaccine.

The CDR3 DNA is TGTGCCAGCAGCCCGGCGGGGACAGGGAACACCGGGGAGCTGTTTTTT. Protein: CASSPAGTGNTGELFF. The chain joins TRBV7-2 to TRBJ2-2; TRBD1 agrees at 8 bases. This CDR3 is built from 16 residues. The V segment lost 5 bases and the J segment 1 base; nucleotides outside the gene matches: 6. Germline assignment: CDR1 SGHTA and CDR2 FQGNSA.

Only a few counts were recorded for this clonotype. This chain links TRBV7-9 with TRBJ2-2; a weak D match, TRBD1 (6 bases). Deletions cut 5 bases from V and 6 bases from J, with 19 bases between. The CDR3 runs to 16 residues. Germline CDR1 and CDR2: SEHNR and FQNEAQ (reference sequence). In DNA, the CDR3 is TGTGCCAGCAGCCGACCTGGGGGCGGTGTCGCCGGGGAGCTGTTTTTT. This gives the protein CASSRPGGGVAGELFF.

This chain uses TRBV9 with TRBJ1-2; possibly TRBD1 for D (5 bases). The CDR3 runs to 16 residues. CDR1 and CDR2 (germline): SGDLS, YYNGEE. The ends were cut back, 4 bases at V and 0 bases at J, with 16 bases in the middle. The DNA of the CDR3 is TGTGCCAGCAGCCCCCTCCCGGGGCGATCTAACTATGGCTACACCTTC. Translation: CASSPLPGRSNYGYTF.